The present T cell receptor (beta chain) was sequenced within a study of T-cell memory formation after mild COVID-19. There are 14 residues in the CDR3. Deletions cut 5 bases from V and 3 bases from J, with 14 bases between. Germline V gene sequence: CDR1 MNHEY, CDR2 SMNVEV (reference sequence). One entry per CDR3 protein results from TCRdb running MiXCR on the 5' RACE reads. The table lists 470,000 or so distinct CDR3 sequences, approximately 18% of them singletons, with under 25% in the top ten. The TCR was taken from a man between 18 and 35 years old who had mild COVID-19 (a few samples of this study predate the infection). Cell type and time point are not known. The chain carries TRBV27 and TRBJ2-7; D tentatively fits TRBD1 or TRBD2 (5 bases each). The material sequenced was PBMCs or a T cell subset sorted from them (not recorded which). The CDR3 sequence: CASSTYRDGYEQYV. The CDR3 coding sequence is TGTGCCAGCAGTACTTACCGGGACGGCTACGAGCAGTACGTC.